Sequencing of this TCR beta chain was carried out in a study of OX40 agonist ivuxolimab in advanced cancers. Study in general: Patients' therapy was ivuxolimab, an antibody that acts as an agonist of OX40 (CD134).

Study-wide results and limits: In general, CD8+ T cells held more expanded clones than CD4+ did, on average.

The table came from immunoSEQ multiplex PCR; TCRdb's copy has only in-frame clones and leaves some out. The sample lists 80,000 to 100,000 clones; around 90% were seen once. Notes on this clone: The target antigen is unknown.

CDR1 MNHEY and CDR2 SMNVEV come from the germline V gene (reference sequence). This CDR3 is 15 amino acids long. The V segment lost 3 bases and the J segment 4 bases; nucleotides outside the gene matches: 2. The chain joins TRBV27 to TRBJ2-7, with TRBD2 matching 14 bases. The TCR originated in an adult with an advanced solid tumor such as melanoma, head and neck, liver or kidney cancer. Specimen: CD4+ or CD8+ T cells sorted from blood, collected in a trial of the OX40 agonist ivuxolimab. CDR3 sequence: CASSFRLAGGYEQYF. DNA of the CDR3: TGTGCCAGCAGTTTCCGACTAGCGGGAGGGTACGAGCAGTACTTC.